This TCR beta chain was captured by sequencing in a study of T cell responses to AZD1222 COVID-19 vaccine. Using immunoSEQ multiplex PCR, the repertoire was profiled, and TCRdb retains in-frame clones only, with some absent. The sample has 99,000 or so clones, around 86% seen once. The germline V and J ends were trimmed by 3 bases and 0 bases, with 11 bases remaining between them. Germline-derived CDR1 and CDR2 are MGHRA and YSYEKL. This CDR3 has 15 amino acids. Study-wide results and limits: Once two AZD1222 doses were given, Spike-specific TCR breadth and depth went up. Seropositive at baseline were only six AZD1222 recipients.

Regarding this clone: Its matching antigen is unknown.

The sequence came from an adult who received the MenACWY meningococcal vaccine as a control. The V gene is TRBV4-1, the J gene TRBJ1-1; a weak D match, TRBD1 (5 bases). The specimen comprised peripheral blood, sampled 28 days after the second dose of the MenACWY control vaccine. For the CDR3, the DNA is TGCGCCAGCAGCCATGCAGGGACCATGAACACTGAAGCTTTCTTT. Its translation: CASSHAGTMNTEAFF.